The 14 T cell receptor beta chains listed next were all sequenced from one sample in a study of shared clonotypes between healthy human individuals (dated by TCRdb to between 2020 and 2021). The receptor library was made with the immunoSEQ multiplex PCR assay. Held by TCRdb, this immuneACCESS table contains in-frame sequences only and omits some clones. Under half of the omission traces to an unresolved V gene where checked; the cause of the rest is unknown. The sample data list 950,000 to 1,100,000 clones, and approximately 80% of these were observed just once. Clones ranked in the top ten supply roughly 0.62% of the sample. Material for sequencing was memory CD4+ T cells from PBMCs. The cell subset or site label, as the study defines it: CD45RA-negative fraction. The receptors originated from a young man in good health. Some clones in this sample may be carry-over from other donors' samples.

In this sample, this clone turned up a few times. In nucleotides, the CDR3 is TGTGCCAGCAGCTTAGGGGCGGGACAGCTCACAGATACGCAGTATTTT. This translates into CASSLGAGQLTDTQYF. The chain joins TRBV11-2 to TRBJ2-3, with a possible D match to TRBD1 (7 bases). CDR3 length: 16 residues. Trimming left V 1 base short and J 2 bases short, with 13 bases between. CDR1 is SGHAT and CDR2 is FQNNGV in the germline V gene.

This clone has a single count. The chain couples TRBV27 to TRBJ1-3; D unresolved. V was trimmed by 8 bases and J by 0 bases, leaving 8 bases between them. The CDR3 runs to 13 residues. Germline loops: CDR1 MNHEY, CDR2 SMNVEV (reference sequence). The CDR3 loop reads CASAWASGNTIYF. The CDR3 DNA reads TGTGCCAGCGCCTGGGCCTCTGGAAACACCATATATTTT.

The genes are TRBV12-5 and TRBJ2-1; 13 nucleotides match TRBD2. The CDR3 contains 15 residues. The junction had 4 bases not matched to a gene; V was cut back by 2 bases and J by 9 bases. Germline V gives CDR1 LGHNT, CDR2 FRNRAP. The CDR3 nucleotides read TGTGCTAGTGGTTTGACTAGCGGGAGGGCCAGTGAGCAGTTCTTC. Protein: CASGLTSGRASEQFF.

The rearrangement joins TRBV28 to TRBJ1-2, with D perhaps matching TRBD1 (6 bases). The CDR3 is 14 amino acids. Trimming stripped 3 bases from V and 2 bases from J, with 10 bases between. The germline V gene has CDR1 MDHEN and CDR2 SYDVKM. In DNA, the CDR3 is TGTGCCAGCAGTTTCCCAGACAGGAACTATGGCTACACCTTC. Its translation: CASSFPDRNYGYTF.

The rearrangement uses TRBV6-1 and TRBJ2-2; possible D gene TRBD2, 5 bases. Trimming took 7 bases from V and 1 from J, leaving 13 bases between them. Per the germline V gene, CDR1 is MNHNS and CDR2 is SASEGT. CDR3 size: 15 residues. The CDR3 loop is CASTVTGMNTGELFF. Here the CDR3 DNA reads TGTGCCAGCACCGTTACCGGGATGAACACCGGGGAGCTGTTTTTT.

The V call is TRBV10-3, the J call TRBJ2-2, with 9 bases aligning to TRBD1. CDR1 and CDR2 (germline): ENHRY, SYGVKD. J lost 6 bases, V lost 5 bases, and 1 base had no gene match. The CDR3 is 13 residues long. The CDR3 reads CAISRQGAGELFF. The CDR3 bases are TGTGCCATCAGTAGACAGGGGGCCGGGGAGCTGTTTTTT.

The chain has TRBV19 and TRBJ2-1; D perhaps matches TRBD2 (7 bases). Trimming shortened V by 8 bases and J by 5 bases, and 19 bases separated the two germline ends. CDR1 and CDR2 from the germline V gene are LNHDA and SQIVND (reference sequence). CDR3 size: 15 residues. Here the CDR3 DNA reads TGTGCCAGTCATAGTGGGGGGGCAGATAACAATGAGCAGTTCTTC. This sequence encodes CASHSGGADNNEQFF. The complete variable domain, with remaining parts taken from reference TRBV19 and TRBJ2-1, reads DGGITQSPKYLFRKEGQNVTLSCEQNLNHDAMYWYRQDPGQGLRLIYYSQIVNDFQKGDIAEGYSVSREKKESFPLTVTSAQKNPTAFYLCASHSGGADNNEQFFGPGTRLTVL.

The chain joins TRBV28 to TRBJ1-5; D gene unclear. The CDR3 covers 14 residues. V dropped 3 bases and J dropped 6 bases, with 12 bases sitting between them. The V gene's germline CDR1 is MDHEN and CDR2 SYDVKM. CDR3 loop: CASSFRTDRQPQHF. CDR3 nucleotides: TGTGCCAGCAGTTTCCGGACGGATCGTCAGCCCCAGCATTTT.

With respect to this clone: Other DNA sequences within the sample encode an identical CDR3. The chain carries TRBV28 and TRBJ2-7; D unresolved. Trimming pared 2 bases from V and 4 bases from J, leaving 3 bases between. Germline CDR1 and CDR2: MDHEN and SYDVKM. The CDR3 extends over 11 amino acids. The CDR3 DNA is TGTGCCAGCAGTTTAAGGTACGAGCAGTACTTC. Translating gives CASSLRYEQYF.

This clone was counted only a few times. The chain links TRBV11-3 to TRBJ2-3; no firm D call. This CDR3 has 13 residues. The germline V and J ends were trimmed by 3 bases and 4 bases, with 8 bases remaining between them. CDR1 and CDR2 (germline): SGHNT, YENEEA. The CDR3 DNA reads as TGTGCCAGCAGCTTTAGAGATCCAGATACGCAGTATTTT. The encoded protein is CASSFRDPDTQYF. Full variable domain (remainder filled in from reference TRBV11-3 and TRBJ2-3): EAGVVQSPRYKIIEKKQPVAFWCNPISGHNTLYWYLQNLGQGPELLIRYENEEAVDDSQLPKDRFSAERLKGVDSTLKIQPAELGDSAVYLCASSFRDPDTQYFGPGTRLTVL.

V gene TRBV11-2 combines with J gene TRBJ2-2; D remains ambiguous. The CDR3 consists of 12 residues. V was trimmed by 1 base and J by 5 bases, leaving 2 bases between them. Looked up from germline, CDR1 is SGHAT and CDR2 is FQNNGV. DNA of the CDR3: TGTGCCAGCAGCTTAGTAACCGGGGAGCTGTTTTTT. It translates to CASSLVTGELFF. The variable domain in full, with the rest retrieved from reference TRBV11-2 and TRBJ2-2, is EAGVAQSPRYKIIEKRQSVAFWCNPISGHATLYWYQQILGQGPKLLIQFQNNGVVDDSQLPKDRFSAERLKGVDSTLKIQPAKLEDSAVYLCASSLVTGELFFGEGSRLTVL.

This rearrangement joins TRBV18 to TRBJ2-5, with TRBD1 matching 7 bases. Per germline, CDR1 KGHSH and CDR2 LQKENI. V dropped 3 bases and J dropped 5; count of bases not matched to a gene: 6. This CDR3 contains 14 residues. CDR3 DNA: TGTGCCAGCTCACCCGCGACAGGGCCGGAGACCCAGTACTTC. Translated, it gives CASSPATGPETQYF.

This sequence joins TRBV7-2 and TRBJ2-7, with D unresolved. Between the trimmed V and J ends, which lost 5 bases and 4 bases, there was a span of 15 bases. The CDR3 consists of 14 residues. Germline V lookup: CDR1 SGHTA, CDR2 FQGNSA. CDR3 region: CASSPTRFLYEQYF. The CDR3 coding sequence is TGTGCCAGCAGCCCGACGAGGTTTTTATACGAGCAGTACTTC.

This clone was observed a single time. V is TRBV15 and J is TRBJ2-6; D is perhaps TRBD1 (6 bases). The ends were cut back, 3 bases at V and 11 bases at J, with 11 bases in the middle. In germline, CDR1 is LNHNV, CDR2 YYDKDF (reference sequence). The CDR3 totals 13 residues. The chain's CDR3 is CATSSPTGHVLTF. Written as DNA, the CDR3 is TGTGCCACCAGCAGCCCGACAGGCCACGTCCTGACTTTC.